This TCR beta chain appears in the sequencing data of a study of blood T cell repertoires in COVID-19. Overall study: From T cells, B-cell-depleted T cells, or PBMCs came the material, which was cDNA or gDNA.

The sample holds one count of this clone. The ends were cut back, 5 bases at V and 4 bases at J, with 10 bases in the middle. This CDR3 comprises 13 residues. The germline V gene encodes CDR1 SNHLY and CDR2 FYNNEI. Produced via immunoSEQ multiplex PCR; TCRdb's table is partial and in-frame only. In the table there are around 92,000 clones, roughly 86% of which are singletons. This clonotype originated in a woman aged 55-75 years in a cohort sampled during active or convalescent COVID-19. The sample was peripheral blood. This chain connects TRBV2 to TRBJ2-3; D not certain. The CDR3 protein is CASSRRGSDTQYF. For the CDR3, the DNA is TGTGCCAGCAGTCGACGAGGATCAGATACGCAGTATTTT.